The next 9 T cell receptor beta chains were all read from a single sample in a study of shared clonotypes between healthy human individuals. Only in-frame clones appear in the TCRdb table, and some are missing; sequencing was by immunoSEQ multiplex PCR. In the table there are approximately 2.3 million clones, about 92% of which are singletons. Sequences were obtained from naive CD4+ T cells from PBMCs. Specified subset: CD45RA+ positively selected. Source of these receptors: a man between 18 and 35 years old in good health. Some clones in this sample may be carry-over from other donors' samples.

A word on this clone: The same CDR3 also results from other DNA sequences found in this sample. V and J are TRBV9 and TRBJ1-1; D gene unclear. The length of the CDR3 is 13 residues. Germline CDR1 reads SGDLS; CDR2 reads YYNGEE. The ends were cut back, 2 bases at V and 1 base at J, with 6 bases in the middle. This CDR3 reads CASSVAGNTEAFF. In DNA form, the CDR3 reads TGTGCCAGCAGCGTGGCAGGGAACACTGAAGCTTTCTTT.

This chain joins TRBV7-9 and TRBJ2-2; D is ambiguous. V was trimmed by 10 bases and J by 0 bases, leaving 6 bases between them. Germline V CDR1 and CDR2: SEHNR, FQNEAQ (reference sequence). The CDR3 spans 12 residues. The CDR3 coding sequence is TGTGCCAAAAACCCGAACACCGGGGAGCTGTTTTTT. It codes for CAKNPNTGELFF. The full variable domain, its missing parts supplied by reference TRBV7-9 and TRBJ2-2, is DTGVSQNPRHKITKRGQNVTFRCDPISEHNRLYWYRQTLGQGPEFLTYFQNEAQLEKSRLLSDRFSAERPKGSFSTLEIQRTEQGDSAMYLCAKNPNTGELFFGEGSRLTVL.

The chain has TRBV18 and TRBJ2-7; no clear D. The V gene lost 2 bases and the J gene lost 2 bases, with 10 bases spanning the gap. Per the germline V gene, CDR1 is KGHSH and CDR2 is LQKENI. The CDR3 is 14 residues long. CDR3 coding DNA: TGTGCCAGCTCACCAGCGGCTGTCGCCTACGAGCAGTACTTC. It codes for CASSPAAVAYEQYF.

The chain links TRBV9 to TRBJ2-7, with unresolved D. V was clipped by 0 bases and J by 1 base, with 11 bases between them. The germline V gene encodes CDR1 SGDLS and CDR2 YYNGEE. The CDR3 spans 15 residues. CDR3 residues: CASSVGAHGSYEQYF. CDR3 in DNA: TGTGCCAGCAGCGTAGGCGCGCATGGTTCCTACGAGCAGTACTTC. Together with reference TRBV9 and TRBJ2-7, the CDR3 gives the full variable domain: DSGVTQTPKHLITATGQRVTLRCSPRSGDLSVYWYQQSLDQGLQFLIQYYNGEERAKGNILERFSAQQFPDLHSELNLSSLELGDSALYFCASSVGAHGSYEQYFGPGTRLTVT.

This clone was counted a few times. The genes are TRBV2 and TRBJ1-5; D gene uncertain. The CDR3 runs 13 residues. CDR1 and CDR2 from the germline V gene are SNHLY and FYNNEI. Trimming took off 6 bases at V and 4 bases at J, with 10 bases between the two ends. CDR3: CASRGMENQPQHF. Here the CDR3 DNA reads TGTGCCAGCAGAGGAATGGAGAATCAGCCCCAGCATTTT.

V is TRBV25-1 and J is TRBJ2-7, with D perhaps given as TRBD1 or TRBD2 (6 bases each). V lost 6 bases and J 4 bases, leaving 16 bases between the germline ends. The CDR3 contains 14 residues. The germline V gene encodes CDR1 MGHDK and CDR2 SYGVNS. The CDR3 protein is CASRVGGAGYEQYF. In nucleotides, the CDR3 is TGTGCCAGCAGGGTCGGGGGCGCGGGATACGAGCAGTACTTC.

The rearrangement links TRBV18 to TRBJ1-4; D possibly corresponds to TRBD1 (5 bases). V was clipped by 4 bases and J by 4 bases, with 10 bases between them. The CDR3 totals 14 residues. Germline CDR1 is KGHSH and CDR2 is LQKENI. The CDR3 spells CASSLAGNNEKLFF. CDR3 DNA: TGTGCCAGCTCACTTGCAGGGAATAATGAAAAACTGTTTTTT. The full variable domain, completed using reference TRBV18 and TRBJ1-4, is NAGVMQNPRHLVRRRGQEARLRCSPMKGHSHVYWYRQLPEEGLKFMVYLQKENIIDESGMPKERFSAEFPKEGPSILRIQQVVRGDSAAYFCASSLAGNNEKLFFGSGTQLSVL.

The rearrangement uses TRBV5-1 and TRBJ2-7; D may be TRBD1 (6 bases). V was shortened by 4 bases and J by 0 bases, with 17 bases between the two germline ends. Germline V CDR1 and CDR2: SGHRS, YFSETQ. The CDR3 is 16 residues long. The CDR3: CASSTGQQAYSYEQYF. The CDR3 DNA follows: TGCGCCAGCAGCACCGGACAGCAAGCATACTCCTACGAGCAGTACTTC.

J is TRBJ1-2 and V is TRBV28, with D perhaps matching TRBD1 (6 bases). V gave up 8 bases and J gave up 8 bases, with 12 bases separating them. Germline V gives CDR1 MDHEN, CDR2 SYDVKM. This CDR3 comprises 11 residues. CDR3 nucleotide sequence: TGTGCCAGCCAAAGGGGGAGCGGCTACACCTTC. It encodes CASQRGSGYTF.